One sample yielded the 5 T cell receptor beta chains listed below, sequenced in a study of beta chain features in type 1 diabetes. Sequencing targeted expressed TCRB transcripts, as all isolated RNA had been reverse transcribed. The data were produced by immunoSEQ multiplex PCR, yet TCRdb's version contains in-frame clones alone and is incomplete. Here the sample spans under 800,000 clones, around 15% being singletons. Sequenced material: naive CD4+ T cells from blood. These receptor sequences come from a young man in good health.

V usage is TRBV7-2 and J usage is TRBJ1-3, with TRBD1 identical over 7 bases. The CDR3 spans 19 residues. V lost 4 bases and J lost 0; bases outside the gene matches: 15. The germline V gene encodes CDR1 SGHTA and CDR2 FQGNSA. The CDR3, as DNA: TGTGCCAGCAGCTATGAGAGCCTCAACAGGGGTCTCTCTGGAAACACCATATATTTT. This sequence encodes CASSYESLNRGLSGNTIYF.

CDR3 sequence reads: CASSPRGTGVYEQYF. CDR3 nucleotide sequence: TGTGCCAGCTCACCACGGGGGACAGGGGTGTACGAGCAGTACTTC. The V and J genes are TRBV18 and TRBJ2-7; 10 bases are a match to TRBD1. The V and J ends lost 1 base and 4 bases, in that order; junction bases with no gene match: 4. CDR3 length equals 15 residues. Germline lookup yields CDR1 KGHSH and CDR2 LQKENI.

V gene TRBV4-2 combines with J gene TRBJ2-7, with D perhaps matching TRBD2 (6 bases). V lost 4 bases and J 3 bases, leaving 16 bases between the germline ends. Germline V gene data show CDR1 as LGHNA and CDR2 as YNFKEQ. The CDR3 covers 15 residues. The CDR3 nucleotides read TGTGCCAGCAGCCGGGGTGGCGGGGCGAACTACGAGCAGTACTTC. Translated: CASSRGGGANYEQYF.

The V gene is TRBV6-5, the J gene TRBJ2-2; 9 positions agree with TRBD1. There are 16 residues in the CDR3. V trimming: 1 base; J trimming: 5 bases; junction bases outside the gene matches: 5. Germline lookup yields CDR1 MNHEY and CDR2 SVGAGI. Written as DNA, the CDR3 is TGTGCCAGCAGTTACTGGGACAGGGTTAAAACCGGGGAGCTGTTTTTT. The encoded protein is CASSYWDRVKTGELFF.

The chain carries TRBV30 and TRBJ1-4; TRBD1 matches at 9 bases. The germline V gene has CDR1 GTSNPN and CDR2 SVGIG (reference sequence). The CDR3 totals 16 residues. V shed 0 bases, J shed 8 bases, and the junction held 10 bases outside the gene matches. The CDR3 DNA sequence: TGTGCCTGGAGTGTACCCTGGGACAGGGCGGGGGAAAAACTGTTTTTT. It yields the protein CAWSVPWDRAGEKLFF.